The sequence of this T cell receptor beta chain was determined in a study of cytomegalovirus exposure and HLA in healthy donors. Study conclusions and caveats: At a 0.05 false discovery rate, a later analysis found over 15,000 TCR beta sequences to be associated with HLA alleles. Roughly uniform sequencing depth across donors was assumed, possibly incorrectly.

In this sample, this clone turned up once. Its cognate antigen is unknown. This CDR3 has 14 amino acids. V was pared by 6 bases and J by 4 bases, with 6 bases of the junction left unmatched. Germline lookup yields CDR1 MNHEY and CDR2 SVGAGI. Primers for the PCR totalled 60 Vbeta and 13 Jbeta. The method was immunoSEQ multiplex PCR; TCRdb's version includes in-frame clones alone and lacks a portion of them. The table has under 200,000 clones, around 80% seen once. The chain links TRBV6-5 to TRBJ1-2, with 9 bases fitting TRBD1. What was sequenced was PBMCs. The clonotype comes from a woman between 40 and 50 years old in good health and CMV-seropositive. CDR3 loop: CASRNRGQGYGYTF. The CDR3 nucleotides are TGTGCCAGCAGAAACAGGGGGCAAGGCTATGGCTACACCTTC.